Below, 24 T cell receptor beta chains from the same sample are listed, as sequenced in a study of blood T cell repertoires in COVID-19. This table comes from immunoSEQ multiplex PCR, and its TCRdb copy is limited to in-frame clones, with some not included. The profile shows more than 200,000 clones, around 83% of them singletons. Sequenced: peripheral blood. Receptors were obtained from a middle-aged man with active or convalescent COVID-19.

The CDR3 loop reads CASSLRTGANTEAFF. The CDR3, as DNA: TGTGCCAGCAGCTTGAGGACAGGGGCGAACACTGAAGCTTTCTTT. The chain recombines TRBV11-1 with TRBJ1-1; 9 bases map to TRBD1. The ends lost 3 bases at V and 1 base at J; junction bases unmatched: 3. Germline lookup yields CDR1 SGHAT and CDR2 FQDESV (reference sequence). CDR3 length: 15 residues.

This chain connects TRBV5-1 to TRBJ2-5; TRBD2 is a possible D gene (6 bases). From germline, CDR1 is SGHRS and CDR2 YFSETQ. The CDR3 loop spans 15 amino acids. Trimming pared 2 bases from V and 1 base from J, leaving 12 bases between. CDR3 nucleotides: TGCGCCAGCAGCTTTACGGGAGAGGCCCAAGAGACCCAGTACTTC. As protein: CASSFTGEAQETQYF.

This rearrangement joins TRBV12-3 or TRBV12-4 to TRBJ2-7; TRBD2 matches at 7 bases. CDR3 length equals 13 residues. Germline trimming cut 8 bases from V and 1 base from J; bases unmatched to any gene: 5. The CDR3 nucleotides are TGTGCCAGCGGGCTAGCGGATTCCTACGAGCAGTACTTC. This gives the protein CASGLADSYEQYF.

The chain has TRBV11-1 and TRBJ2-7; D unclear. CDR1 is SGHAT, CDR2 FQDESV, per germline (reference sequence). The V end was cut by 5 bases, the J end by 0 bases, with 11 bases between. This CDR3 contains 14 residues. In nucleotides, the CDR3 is TGTGCCAGCAGCCTGACACCAGACTCCTACGAGCAGTACTTC. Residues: CASSLTPDSYEQYF.

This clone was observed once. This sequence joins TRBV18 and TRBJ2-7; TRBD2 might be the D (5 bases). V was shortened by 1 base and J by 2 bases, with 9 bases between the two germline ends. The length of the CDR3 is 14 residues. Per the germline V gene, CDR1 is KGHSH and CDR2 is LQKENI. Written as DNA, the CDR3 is TGTGCCAGCTCACCACACGGACTCGCCTACGAGCAGTACTTC. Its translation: CASSPHGLAYEQYF.

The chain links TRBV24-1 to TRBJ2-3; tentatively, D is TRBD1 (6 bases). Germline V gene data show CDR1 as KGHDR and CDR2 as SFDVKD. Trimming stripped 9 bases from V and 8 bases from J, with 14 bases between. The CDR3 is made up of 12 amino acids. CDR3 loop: CATGRTEGTQYF. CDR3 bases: TGTGCCACCGGCCGGACAGAAGGTACGCAGTATTTT.

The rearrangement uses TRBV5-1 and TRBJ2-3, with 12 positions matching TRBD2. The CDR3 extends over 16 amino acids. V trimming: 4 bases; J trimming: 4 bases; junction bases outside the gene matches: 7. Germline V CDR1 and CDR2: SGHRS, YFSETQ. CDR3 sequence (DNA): TGCGCCAGCAGCAAACGGACTAGCGGGACCGCAGATACGCAGTATTTT. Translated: CASSKRTSGTADTQYF.

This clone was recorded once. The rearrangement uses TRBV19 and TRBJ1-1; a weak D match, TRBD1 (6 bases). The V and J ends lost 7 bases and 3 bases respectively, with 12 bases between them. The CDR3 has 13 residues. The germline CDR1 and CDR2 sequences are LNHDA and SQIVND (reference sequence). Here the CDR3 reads CASKRGADTEAFF. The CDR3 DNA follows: TGTGCCAGTAAGCGGGGGGCGGACACTGAAGCTTTCTTT.

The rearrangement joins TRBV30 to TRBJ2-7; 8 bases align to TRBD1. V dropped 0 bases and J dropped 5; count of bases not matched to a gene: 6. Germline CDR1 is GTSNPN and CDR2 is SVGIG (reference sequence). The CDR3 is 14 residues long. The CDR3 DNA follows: TGTGCCTGGAGTGTACTGACAGGGGTTCACGAGCAGTACTTC. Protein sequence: CAWSVLTGVHEQYF.

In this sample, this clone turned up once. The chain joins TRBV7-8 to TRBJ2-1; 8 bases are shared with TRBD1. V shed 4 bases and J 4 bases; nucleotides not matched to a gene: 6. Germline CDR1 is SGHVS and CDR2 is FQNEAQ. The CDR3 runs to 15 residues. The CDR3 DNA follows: TGTGCCAGCAGCTACCGACAGGGGAGTTACAATGAGCAGTTCTTC. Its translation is CASSYRQGSYNEQFF.

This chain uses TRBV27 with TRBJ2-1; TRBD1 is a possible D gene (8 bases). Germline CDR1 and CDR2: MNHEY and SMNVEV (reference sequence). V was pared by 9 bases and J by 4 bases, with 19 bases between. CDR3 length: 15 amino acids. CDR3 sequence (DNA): TGTGCCAGTCGAGCGGGGACAGGAGGATACAATGAGCAGTTCTTC. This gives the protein CASRAGTGGYNEQFF.

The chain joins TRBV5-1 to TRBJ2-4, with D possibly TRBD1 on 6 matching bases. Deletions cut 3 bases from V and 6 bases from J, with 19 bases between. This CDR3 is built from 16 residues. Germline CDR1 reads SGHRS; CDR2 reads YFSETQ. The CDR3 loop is CASSSKLGQEGNIQYF. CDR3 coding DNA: TGCGCCAGCAGCTCCAAACTGGGACAAGAGGGAAACATTCAGTACTTC.

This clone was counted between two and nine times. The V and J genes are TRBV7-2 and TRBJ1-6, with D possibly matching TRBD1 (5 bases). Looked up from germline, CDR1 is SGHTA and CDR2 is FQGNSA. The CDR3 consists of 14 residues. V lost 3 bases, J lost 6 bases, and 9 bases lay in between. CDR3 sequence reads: CASSFREVNSPLHF. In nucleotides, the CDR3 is TGTGCCAGCAGCTTCAGGGAAGTTAATTCACCCCTCCACTTT.

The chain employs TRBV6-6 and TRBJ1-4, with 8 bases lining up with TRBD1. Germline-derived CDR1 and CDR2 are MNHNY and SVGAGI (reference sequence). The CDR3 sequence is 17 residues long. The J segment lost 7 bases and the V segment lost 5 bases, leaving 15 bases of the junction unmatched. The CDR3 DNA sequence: TGTGCCAGCAGTCCGACTGGCCAGGGGGCGCGGGGTGAAAAACTGTTTTTT. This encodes CASSPTGQGARGEKLFF.

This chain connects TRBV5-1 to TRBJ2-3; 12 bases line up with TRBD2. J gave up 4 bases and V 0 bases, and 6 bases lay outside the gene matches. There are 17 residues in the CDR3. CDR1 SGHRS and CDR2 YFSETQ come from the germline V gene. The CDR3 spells CASSLALAGGPADTQYF. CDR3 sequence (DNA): TGCGCCAGCAGCTTGGCCCTAGCGGGAGGGCCCGCAGATACGCAGTATTTT.

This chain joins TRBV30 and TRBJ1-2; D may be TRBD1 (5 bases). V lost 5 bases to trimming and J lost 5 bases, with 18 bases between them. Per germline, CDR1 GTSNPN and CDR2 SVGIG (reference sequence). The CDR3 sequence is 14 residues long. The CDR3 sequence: CAWWGNDISYGYTF. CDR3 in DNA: TGTGCCTGGTGGGGCAACGATATATCGTATGGCTACACCTTC.

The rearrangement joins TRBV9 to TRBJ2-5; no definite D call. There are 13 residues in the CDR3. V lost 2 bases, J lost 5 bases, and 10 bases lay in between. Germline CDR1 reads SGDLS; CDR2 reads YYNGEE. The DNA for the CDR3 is TGTGCCAGCAGCGTGGGCCTCGTCGAGACCCAGTACTTC. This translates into CASSVGLVETQYF.

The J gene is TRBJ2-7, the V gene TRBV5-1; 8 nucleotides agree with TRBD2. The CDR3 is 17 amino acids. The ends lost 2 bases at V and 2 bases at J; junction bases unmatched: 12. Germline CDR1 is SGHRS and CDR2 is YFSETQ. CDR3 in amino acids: CASSLKPGLGPTYEQYF. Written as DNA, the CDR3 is TGCGCCAGCAGCTTAAAACCGGGACTAGGGCCTACCTACGAGCAGTACTTC.

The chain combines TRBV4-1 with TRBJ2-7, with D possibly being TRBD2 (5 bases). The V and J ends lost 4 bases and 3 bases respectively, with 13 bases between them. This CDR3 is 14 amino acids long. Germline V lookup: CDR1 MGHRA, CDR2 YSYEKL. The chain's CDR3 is CASSPGPGGYEQYF. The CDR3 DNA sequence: TGCGCCAGCAGCCCCGGACCCGGAGGCTACGAGCAGTACTTC.

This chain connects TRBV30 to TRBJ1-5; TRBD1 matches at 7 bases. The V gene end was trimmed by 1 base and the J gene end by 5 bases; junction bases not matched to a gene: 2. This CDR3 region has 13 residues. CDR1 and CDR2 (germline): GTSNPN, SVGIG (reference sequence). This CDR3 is CAWSGQGDQPQHF. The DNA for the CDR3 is TGTGCCTGGAGTGGGCAGGGGGATCAGCCCCAGCATTTT.

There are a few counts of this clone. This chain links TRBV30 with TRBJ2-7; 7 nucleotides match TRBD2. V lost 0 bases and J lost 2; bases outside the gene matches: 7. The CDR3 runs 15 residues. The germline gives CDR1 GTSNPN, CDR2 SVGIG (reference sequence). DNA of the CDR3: TGTGCCTGGAGTGTAACGACTAGCCCTACCTACGAGCAGTACTTC. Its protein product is CAWSVTTSPTYEQYF. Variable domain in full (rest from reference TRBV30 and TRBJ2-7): SQTIHQWPATLVQPVGSPLSLECTVEGTSNPNLYWYRQAAGRGLQLLFYSVGIGQISSEVPQNLSASRPQDRQFILSSKKLLLSDSGFYLCAWSVTTSPTYEQYFGPGTRLTVT.

The CDR3 region is CATSDSRDTVLVVDTQYF. The CDR3 bases are TGTGCCACCAGTGATTCTCGGGACACCGTATTAGTGGTAGATACGCAGTATTTT. The chain is built from TRBV24-1 and TRBJ2-3, with a possible D match to TRBD1 (6 bases). This CDR3 has 18 amino acids. The germline gives CDR1 KGHDR, CDR2 SFDVKD. V lost 2 bases to trimming and J lost 5 bases, with 22 bases between them.

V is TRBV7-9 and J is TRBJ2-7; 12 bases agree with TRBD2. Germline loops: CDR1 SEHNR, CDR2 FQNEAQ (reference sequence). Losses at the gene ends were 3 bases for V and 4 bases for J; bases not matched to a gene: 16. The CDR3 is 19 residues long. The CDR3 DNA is TGTGCCAGCAGCTTGGGTCGGGCCCTAGCGGGAGGGCGTGGGTACGAGCAGTACTTC. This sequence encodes CASSLGRALAGGRGYEQYF.

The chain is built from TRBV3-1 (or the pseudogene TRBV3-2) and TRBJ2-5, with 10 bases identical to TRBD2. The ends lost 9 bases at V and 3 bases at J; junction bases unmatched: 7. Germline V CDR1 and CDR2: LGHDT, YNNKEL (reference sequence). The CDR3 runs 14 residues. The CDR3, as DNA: TGTGCCAGTACGGATACTAGCGGGGAAGAGACCCAGTACTTC. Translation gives CASTDTSGEETQYF.